These 6 T cell receptor beta chains originate from one sample sequenced in a study of cytomegalovirus exposure and HLA in healthy donors. A multiplex PCR was run with 60 Vbeta primers and 13 Jbeta primers. Measured with immunoSEQ multiplex PCR; TCRdb has only the in-frame clones, and not every one. Among under 200,000 clones listed, over 80% were seen once. The sample was PBMCs. These receptors all come from a male donor in good health and CMV-seropositive.

The table lists this clone with a few counts. The V call is TRBV14, the J call TRBJ2-3; D perhaps matches TRBD2 (6 bases). Per germline, CDR1 SGHDN and CDR2 FVKESK. The CDR3 loop spans 16 amino acids. V lost 4 bases and J lost 4, with 18 bases in between. The CDR3 nucleotides are TGTGCCAGCAGCCTTAGGCGCGGGGCTGCCTCAGATACGCAGTATTTT. It encodes CASSLRRGAASDTQYF. Supplemented by reference TRBV14 and TRBJ2-3, the full variable domain reads EAGVTQFPSHSVIEKGQTVTLRCDPISGHDNLYWYRRVMGKEIKFLLHFVKESKQDESGMPNNRFLAERTGGTYSTLKVQPAELEDSGVYFCASSLRRGAASDTQYFGPGTRLTVL.

This clone occurred once. Germline is not matched at one junction end, which may reflect a read error. This rearrangement joins TRBV6-6 to TRBJ2-2, with 10 bases matching TRBD2. The CDR3 extends over 15 amino acids. Germline V gives CDR1 MNHNY, CDR2 SVGAGI (reference sequence). The CDR3 DNA reads TGTGCCAGCACCCTAACTAGCGGGGCTACCGGAGAGCTGTTTTTT. As protein: CASTLTSGATGELFF.

In its sample, this clone was seen once. The V gene is TRBV2, the J gene TRBJ1-3; 8 bases agree with TRBD1. The V segment lost 1 base and the J segment 3 bases; nucleotides outside the gene matches: 8. CDR1 and CDR2 (germline): SNHLY, FYNNEI. This CDR3 is 17 amino acids long. The CDR3 here is CASSEGGQGANGNTIYF. DNA of the CDR3: TGTGCCAGCAGTGAAGGGGGGCAGGGGGCGAATGGAAACACCATATATTTT. Using reference TRBV2 and TRBJ1-3 for the parts outside the CDR3, the full variable domain is EPEVTQTPSHQVTQMGQEVILRCVPISNHLYFYWYRQILGQKVEFLVSFYNNEISEKSEIFDDQFSVERPDGSNFTLKIRSTKLEDSAMYFCASSEGGQGANGNTIYFGEGSWLTVV.

The rearrangement links TRBV30 to TRBJ2-7, with 7 bases that match TRBD1. V shed 0 bases and J 3 bases; nucleotides not matched to a gene: 5. Per germline, CDR1 GTSNPN and CDR2 SVGIG (reference sequence). The CDR3 has 14 residues. In DNA form, the CDR3 reads TGTGCCTGGAGTGTAACAGGGGTGAACTACGAGCAGTACTTC. The encoded protein is CAWSVTGVNYEQYF.

The CDR3 is CASSFGGSSYNEQFF. The CDR3 DNA reads as TGTGCCAGCAGCTTTGGCGGGAGCTCCTACAATGAGCAGTTCTTC. The chain uses TRBV7-3 and TRBJ2-1; the match to TRBD2 covers 7 bases. After removal of 3 bases from V and 0 bases from J, the junction contained 2 bases not matched to a gene. The CDR3 is 15 residues long. Germline CDR1 and CDR2: SGHTA and FQGTGA.

The chain joins TRBV7-2 to TRBJ2-5, with D maybe TRBD1 (6 bases). This CDR3 has 15 residues. The germline V and J ends were trimmed by 4 bases and 5 bases, with 17 bases remaining between them. Per germline, CDR1 SGHTA and CDR2 FQGNSA. The CDR3 region is CASSSWTESWETQYF. In DNA, the CDR3 is TGTGCCAGCAGCTCGTGGACAGAGTCGTGGGAGACCCAGTACTTC.